The 10 T cell receptor beta chains presented below share a single source sample, sequenced in a study of T cell responses to AZD1222 COVID-19 vaccine. Repertoires were generated with immunoSEQ multiplex PCR, while TCRdb's copy carries only in-frame clones and drops some. The data contain under 80,000 clones, 88% of them singletons. The starting material was peripheral blood, obtained on day 0 of AZD1222 vaccination. The receptors here all came from an adult in good health.

This clone was counted between two and nine times. The V and J genes are TRBV12-3 or TRBV12-4 and TRBJ2-1; maybe TRBD2 (5 bases). The CDR3 has 12 residues. Between the trimmed V and J ends, which lost 6 bases and 9 bases, there was a span of 12 bases. The CDR3 reads CASSRMGAEQFF. In nucleotides, the CDR3 is TGTGCCAGCAGCCGCATGGGAGCTGAGCAGTTCTTC.

The rearrangement links TRBV7-6 to TRBJ2-1; D gene unclear. The CDR3 is 12 amino acids. Germline V lookup: CDR1 SGHVS, CDR2 FNYEAQ. The ends were cut back, 5 bases at V and 7 bases at J, with 9 bases in the middle. This CDR3 reads CASSSRENEQFF. DNA of the CDR3: TGTGCCAGCAGCAGCCGAGAGAATGAGCAGTTCTTC.

This chain's CDR3 is CASSLAERPNEQFF. The CDR3 bases are TGCGCCAGCAGCTTGGCCGAGCGGCCCAATGAGCAGTTCTTC. The chain joins TRBV5-1 to TRBJ2-1, with D possibly matching TRBD2 (5 bases). Germline CDR1 and CDR2: SGHRS and YFSETQ. Trimming took 0 bases from V and 6 from J, leaving 10 bases between them. The CDR3 has 14 amino acids.

This clone occurred a few times. The chain is built from TRBV5-3 and TRBJ2-3, with TRBD1 matching 8 bases. TRBV5-3 is annotated as an ORF whose role is uncertain. Trimming cost V 1 base and J 2 bases; bases outside gene matches: 6. The CDR3 covers 16 residues. The CDR3 loop is CARSLLDRGLTDTQYF. CDR3 DNA sequence: TGTGCCAGAAGCTTGTTAGACAGGGGTCTCACAGATACGCAGTATTTT.

The rearrangement joins TRBV6-4 to TRBJ2-3, with TRBD1 matching over 7 bases. After removal of 2 bases from V and 1 base from J, the junction contained 6 bases not matched to a gene. The germline V gene has CDR1 MRHNA and CDR2 SNTAGT. This CDR3 is built from 16 residues. CDR3 DNA sequence: TGTGCCAGCAGTGACGGGAATACAGGGGGCACAGATACGCAGTATTTT. As protein: CASSDGNTGGTDTQYF.

The chain is built from TRBV29-1 and TRBJ1-1; possible D gene TRBD1, 6 bases. The V and J ends lost 6 bases and 4 bases respectively, with 15 bases between them. This CDR3 comprises 13 residues. CDR1 is SQVTM, CDR2 ANQGSEA, per germline. The CDR3 DNA sequence: TGCAGCGTGGGAAGTGGGGGCGGCACTGAAGCTTTCTTT. Amino acid sequence: CSVGSGGGTEAFF.

This sequence joins TRBV7-9 and TRBJ2-5; TRBD1 aligns across 9 bases. V was clipped by 3 bases and J by 3 bases; unmatched bases: 2. Germline V CDR1 and CDR2: SEHNR, FQNEAQ (reference sequence). The CDR3 totals 14 residues. The CDR3 nucleotides read TGTGCCAGCAGCTTGTGGGACAGGGAAGAGACCCAGTACTTC. Protein: CASSLWDREETQYF. Filled out from reference TRBV7-9 and TRBJ2-5, the complete variable domain reads DTGVSQNPRHKITKRGQNVTFRCDPISEHNRLYWYRQTLGQGPEFLTYFQNEAQLEKSRLLSDRFSAERPKGSFSTLEIQRTEQGDSAMYLCASSLWDREETQYFGPGTRLLVL.

The chain employs TRBV27 and TRBJ2-3; 13 nucleotides align to TRBD2. Germline CDR1 and CDR2: MNHEY and SMNVEV (reference sequence). V gave up 5 bases and J gave up 6 bases; unmatched junction bases: 17. This CDR3 contains 19 residues. The CDR3 nucleotides are TGTGCCAGCAGTGGGCGGACTAGCGGGGGTGCCTCCGTACGGGATACGCAGTATTTT. Translated, it gives CASSGRTSGGASVRDTQYF.

This rearrangement joins TRBV2 to TRBJ2-3; perhaps TRBD1 as D (7 bases). Trimming cost V 6 bases and J 0 bases, with 10 bases left between them. Germline-derived CDR1 and CDR2 are SNHLY and FYNNEI. This CDR3 has 14 amino acids. Here the CDR3 reads CASREGASTDTQYF. Here the CDR3 DNA reads TGTGCCAGCAGGGAGGGGGCAAGCACAGATACGCAGTATTTT. The full variable domain, its missing parts supplied by reference TRBV2 and TRBJ2-3, is EPEVTQTPSHQVTQMGQEVILRCVPISNHLYFYWYRQILGQKVEFLVSFYNNEISEKSEIFDDQFSVERPDGSNFTLKIRSTKLEDSAMYFCASREGASTDTQYFGPGTRLTVL.

The V call is TRBV4-1, the J call TRBJ1-2, with D perhaps matching TRBD1 (5 bases). The V end lost 0 bases, the J end lost 2 bases, and 10 bases lay between the germline ends. Germline assignment: CDR1 MGHRA and CDR2 YSYEKL. This CDR3 region has 15 residues. The CDR3 here is CASSQDGQGNYGYTF. CDR3 in DNA: TGCGCCAGCAGCCAAGATGGCCAGGGAAACTATGGCTACACCTTC.